The T cell receptor (beta chain) described here comes from a study of neoadjuvant nivolumab and ipilimumab in lung cancer. Study-level background: Patients got nivolumab 3 mg/kg on days 1, 15 and 29; combination added ipilimumab 1 mg/kg day 1.

In the case of this clone: Its matching antigen is unknown.

Germline V CDR1 and CDR2: SGHTA, FQGNSA. Trimming stripped 5 bases from V and 7 bases from J, with 9 bases between. The length of the CDR3 is 11 residues. Study results and limitations: Pathologic regression was not significantly tied to TCR clonality. TCR richness and clonality were higher in tumors than adjacent uninvolved lung.

Sequenced by immunoSEQ multiplex PCR; TCRdb stores in-frame clones only, minus some. The sample holds about 19,000 clones, about 90% seen once. The sequencing here drew on peripheral blood, taken before neoadjuvant nivolumab, alone or with ipilimumab. The sequence was obtained from an adult with non-small cell lung cancer. The chain combines TRBV7-2 with TRBJ2-7; D remains unclear. The CDR3 bases are TGTGCCAGCAGCACCCAGAGGGAGCAGTACTTC. It translates to CASSTQREQYF.